This TCR beta chain was obtained from a study of T cells after yellow fever vaccination. Regarding the study as a whole: At less than 97% for CD4 and 70% to 90% for CD8, most primary-vaccination clones showed up again after the booster. The presence of abundant clonotypes contaminating from the bulk population was possible in FACS-sorted repertoires.

Template switching with 5'RACE generated the TCR cDNA and added a universal primer site and UMIs. MiXCR, run by TCRdb on the 5' RACE reads, gives a single entry per CDR3 protein. The sample has fewer than 350,000 distinct CDR3 sequences, approximately 3.9% seen once. Per the germline V gene, CDR1 is WSHSY and CDR2 is SAAADI. This CDR3 is built from 14 residues. With 6 bases clipped from V and 6 bases from J, the junction kept 5 bases outside the gene matches. There are many counts of this clonotype. What it binds is unknown. The specimen was PBMCs, collected on the day of the yellow fever booster vaccination. The V gene is TRBV10-2, the J gene TRBJ1-6, with 7 positions matching TRBD1. The source is a young man who received the YFV17D yellow fever vaccine. CDR3 in amino acids: CASSPGTANSPLHF. CDR3 sequence (DNA): TGCGCCAGCAGCCCCGGGACAGCTAATTCACCCCTCCACTTT.